One sample yielded the 25 T cell receptor beta chains listed below, sequenced in a study of T cells after yellow fever vaccination (dated by TCRdb to the late 2010s). Library creation used 5' RACE. The sample was run on an Illumina HiSeq 2500. TCRdb reran the public reads through fastp at Q25 and MiXCR, keeping productive beta chains. Rows are unified per CDR3 protein, each entry keeping the most common DNA and genes. This sample holds 300,000 or so distinct CDR3 sequences; 10% to 15% were observed only once. About 0.54% of the sample belongs to the ten largest clones. The treatment or condition tag for this specimen amounts to: live attenuated yellow fever vaccine strain. Sequencing was performed on CD4+ T cells sorted from PBMCs, taken 45 days after the yellow fever booster vaccination. The receptor source for this set is a man aged 25 to 45 who received the YFV17D yellow fever vaccine.

V is TRBV4-3 and J is TRBJ2-3; TRBD2 agrees at 7 bases. Trimming at V came to 4 bases and at J to 3 bases, leaving 7 bases not matched to a gene. CDR1 and CDR2 from the germline V gene are LGHNA and YSLEER. This CDR3 contains 15 residues. CDR3 residues: CASSREAGITDTQYF. The CDR3 region has the DNA TGCGCCAGCAGCCGGGAAGCGGGGATAACAGATACGCAGTATTTT.

This clonotype has more than one count but fewer than ten. This sequence joins TRBV13 and TRBJ1-4; D is ambiguous. Per germline, CDR1 PRHDT and CDR2 FYEKMQ (reference sequence). Trimming removed 0 bases from V and 1 base from J, with 12 bases in between. The CDR3 loop spans 17 amino acids. The CDR3 coding sequence is TGTGCCAGCAGCTTAGGAGGTAGCTATGGAACTAATGAAAAACTGTTTTTT. Protein sequence: CASSLGGSYGTNEKLFF.

The chain combines TRBV6-5 with TRBJ2-7; D gene ambiguous. Germline CDR1 is MNHEY and CDR2 is SVGAGI. The CDR3 is 15 amino acids. V was trimmed by 3 bases and J by 2 bases, leaving 14 bases between them. DNA for the CDR3: TGTGCCAGCAGTTATACCGACGCGCGTGCCTACGAGCAGTACTTC. It yields the protein CASSYTDARAYEQYF.

This chain joins TRBV6-1 and TRBJ1-1; TRBD1 matches 7 bases. The CDR3 runs 15 residues. Losses at the gene ends were 7 bases for V and 0 bases for J; bases not matched to a gene: 8. Germline V gives CDR1 MNHNS, CDR2 SASEGT. CDR3 protein: CASMPQGGMNTEAFF. CDR3 nucleotides: TGTGCCAGCATGCCCCAGGGGGGTATGAACACTGAAGCTTTCTTT.

This clonotype was detected only a few times. This chain connects TRBV15 to TRBJ2-5, with 9 bases matching TRBD2. CDR3 length: 18 residues. V was clipped by 1 base and J by 3 bases; unmatched bases: 12. The germline gives CDR1 LNHNV, CDR2 YYDKDF (reference sequence). The CDR3 loop is CATSRAVYGTSSKETQYF. The CDR3 DNA follows: TGTGCCACCAGCAGAGCCGTCTACGGGACTAGCTCGAAAGAGACCCAGTACTTC.

Only a few counts were recorded for this clonotype. The J gene is TRBJ2-3, the V gene TRBV18; TRBD1 matches 9 bases. Germline V gene sequence: CDR1 KGHSH, CDR2 LQKENI. The CDR3 is made up of 18 amino acids. V gave up 0 bases and J gave up 0 bases; unmatched junction bases: 7. DNA for the CDR3: TGTGCCAGCTCACCACCCGGGACAGGGATTCACAGCACAGATACGCAGTATTTT. Residues: CASSPPGTGIHSTDTQYF.

This clonotype was seen a handful of times. The chain joins TRBV12-3 or TRBV12-4 to TRBJ2-3; D is perhaps TRBD2 (6 bases). V dropped 3 bases and J dropped 4 bases, with 11 bases sitting between them. The CDR3 contains 14 residues. CDR3 region: CASSFSSAPDTQYF. For the CDR3, the DNA is TGTGCCAGCAGTTTTTCTAGCGCTCCAGATACGCAGTATTTT.

This clonotype was seen more than once but under ten times. This sequence joins TRBV7-2 and TRBJ2-1; D unresolved. V was cut by 1 base and J by 3 bases, with 7 bases left in between. The V gene's germline CDR1 is SGHTA and CDR2 FQGNSA. The CDR3 runs to 14 residues. CDR3 nucleotide sequence: TGTGCCAGCAGCTTAGGTTCCGTCTACAATGAGCAGTTCTTC. It translates to CASSLGSVYNEQFF.

The chain employs TRBV20-1 and TRBJ2-5, with 10 bases fitting TRBD2. This CDR3 is built from 12 residues. The trim removed 6 bases at V and 4 bases at J, leaving 2 bases unmatched. Germline V gene lookup returns CDR1 DFQATT and CDR2 SNEGSKA (reference sequence). The CDR3 loop is CSAWTSGETQYF. CDR3 in DNA: TGCAGTGCGTGGACTAGCGGAGAGACCCAGTACTTC.

This clonotype was seen just once. The chain links TRBV7-3 to TRBJ1-1; no firm D call. The CDR3 contains 14 residues. V dropped 5 bases and J dropped 0 bases, with 10 bases sitting between them. Germline values: CDR1 SGHTA, CDR2 FQGTGA. CDR3 bases: TGTGCCAGCAGCCTCGTGGGTCTGAACACTGAAGCTTTCTTT. Protein product: CASSLVGLNTEAFF.

This clonotype appeared a single time. Mismatch with germline at one junction end may stem from a read error. The chain recombines TRBV5-1 with TRBJ2-1; TRBD2 matches at 9 bases. This CDR3 is 15 amino acids long. Germline V CDR1 and CDR2: SGHRS, YFSETQ. The CDR3 nucleotides are TGCGCCAGCAGCACGACTAGCGGCACATACAATGCGCAGTTCTTC. Its translation: CASSTTSGTYNAQFF.

The CDR3 region has the DNA TGCAGTTGGGTTTACACCGGCCGTGGATACAATGAGCAGTTCTTC. Its protein is CSWVYTGRGYNEQFF. The genes are TRBV20-1 and TRBJ2-1; D is ambiguous. This CDR3 is 15 amino acids long. V gave up 8 bases and J gave up 4 bases, with 21 bases separating them. Looked up from germline, CDR1 is DFQATT and CDR2 is SNEGSKA (reference sequence).

This clonotype came up a few times. The chain employs TRBV12-3 or TRBV12-4 and TRBJ2-5; D is unresolved. CDR3 length equals 12 residues. V was cut by 8 bases and J by 4 bases, with 11 bases left in between. The CDR3 sequence is CASGPTVETQYF. The CDR3 nucleotides are TGTGCCAGCGGTCCCACAGTAGAGACCCAGTACTTC.

There are a few counts of this clonotype. The chain combines TRBV5-1 with TRBJ1-5; D gene ambiguous. CDR1 SGHRS and CDR2 YFSETQ come from the germline V gene. This CDR3 has 13 residues. V was pared by 0 bases and J by 5 bases, with 6 bases between. Here the CDR3 reads CASSLDIDQPQHF. The DNA of the CDR3 is TGCGCCAGCAGCTTGGACATTGATCAGCCCCAGCATTTT.

This clonotype appeared a few times. CDR3 sequence reads: CAWSKSPSGTGNPTNYGYTF. CDR3 DNA: TGTGCCTGGAGTAAGTCCCCCTCCGGGACAGGGAACCCTACTAACTATGGCTACACCTTC. This chain joins TRBV30 and TRBJ1-2, with 9 bases lining up with TRBD1. The J segment lost 0 bases and the V segment lost 2 bases, leaving 19 bases of the junction unmatched. The CDR3 is made up of 20 amino acids. Germline V gene sequence: CDR1 GTSNPN, CDR2 SVGIG (reference sequence).

V gene TRBV20-1 combines with J gene TRBJ2-7; D is unresolved. V shed 0 bases and J shed 4 bases, with 16 bases lying between them. Germline-derived CDR1 and CDR2 are DFQATT and SNEGSKA (reference sequence). The CDR3 sequence is 15 residues long. The CDR3 sequence is CSARDPRVVGYEQYF. CDR3 DNA: TGCAGTGCTAGAGACCCTCGAGTTGTGGGTTACGAGCAGTACTTC.

The sample holds a few counts of this clonotype. The CDR3 sequence is CASSPGTSANTGELFF. DNA for the CDR3: TGTGCCAGCTCACCAGGGACTAGCGCGAACACCGGGGAGCTGTTTTTT. The V call is TRBV18, the J call TRBJ2-2; TRBD2 matches 10 bases. The germline V gene encodes CDR1 KGHSH and CDR2 LQKENI. The CDR3 is 16 residues long. V gave up 2 bases and J gave up 0 bases; unmatched junction bases: 0.

The chain combines TRBV5-1 with TRBJ2-1; 9 bases are a match to TRBD2. CDR1 and CDR2 from the germline V gene are SGHRS and YFSETQ. This CDR3 contains 14 residues. V dropped 6 bases and J dropped 10; count of bases not matched to a gene: 11. CDR3 DNA: TGCGCCAGCACCTCACAGGGACTAGCTAGGGAGCAGTTCTTC. Translated, it gives CASTSQGLAREQFF.

This clonotype has a handful of counts. This sequence joins TRBV5-1 and TRBJ2-7, with TRBD2 identical over 15 bases. Trimming at V came to 4 bases and at J to 7 bases, leaving 9 bases not matched to a gene. Per the germline V gene, CDR1 is SGHRS and CDR2 is YFSETQ. The CDR3 has 16 residues. The CDR3: CASSPPAGLAGGEQYF. The CDR3 coding sequence is TGCGCCAGCAGCCCTCCTGCGGGACTAGCGGGAGGTGAGCAGTACTTC.

The chain has TRBV12-3 or TRBV12-4 and TRBJ2-1; TRBD2 agrees at 12 bases. This CDR3 has 15 amino acids. J lost 5 bases, V lost 6 bases, and 5 bases had no gene match. The DNA of the CDR3 is TGTGCCAGCAGGCTAGCGGGAGGGGGAAACAATGAGCAGTTCTTC. It specifies CASRLAGGGNNEQFF.

V gene TRBV7-3 combines with J gene TRBJ2-2; 9 bases line up with TRBD2. V was pared by 5 bases and J by 5 bases, with 9 bases of the junction left unmatched. Germline loops: CDR1 SGHTA, CDR2 FQGTGA. The CDR3 totals 16 residues. CDR3 sequence reads: CASSRFAGGLTGELFF. CDR3 DNA sequence: TGTGCCAGCAGCCGATTCGCGGGAGGGCTGACCGGGGAGCTGTTTTTT.

The chain links TRBV12-3 or TRBV12-4 to TRBJ2-2; no reliable D call. The length of the CDR3 is 15 residues. V lost 3 bases and J lost 1, with 9 bases in between. The CDR3 DNA sequence: TGTGCCAGCAGTTTTTCCGCGAAGAACACCGGGGAGCTGTTTTTT. It codes for CASSFSAKNTGELFF.

This clonotype has a count of ten or more. The chain couples TRBV12-3 or TRBV12-4 to TRBJ2-1, with D unresolved. V was clipped by 7 bases and J by 4 bases, with 5 bases between them. The CDR3 is made up of 11 amino acids. The CDR3 protein is CASTSYNEQFF. The CDR3 DNA sequence: TGTGCCAGCACTAGTTACAATGAGCAGTTCTTC.

The rearrangement uses TRBV23-1 and TRBJ2-4; D is possibly TRBD1 (10 bases). TRBV23-1 is designated an ORF whose function remains uncertain. The CDR3 loop spans 16 amino acids. Between the trimmed V and J ends, which lost 9 bases and 0 bases, there was a span of 18 bases. In DNA form, the CDR3 reads TGCGCCAGGGGACAGGGGACTAGCTTAGCCAAAAACATTCAGTACTTC. It translates to CARGQGTSLAKNIQYF.

The V call is TRBV5-1, the J call TRBJ2-3; D is possibly TRBD1 or TRBD2 (5 bases each). The CDR3 covers 13 residues. CDR1 is SGHRS and CDR2 is YFSETQ in the germline V gene. Trimming removed 9 bases at V and 3 bases at J, with 14 bases between. CDR3 residues: CATTRTPTDTQYF. CDR3 nucleotide sequence: TGCGCCACCACTAGGACACCTACAGATACGCAGTATTTT.